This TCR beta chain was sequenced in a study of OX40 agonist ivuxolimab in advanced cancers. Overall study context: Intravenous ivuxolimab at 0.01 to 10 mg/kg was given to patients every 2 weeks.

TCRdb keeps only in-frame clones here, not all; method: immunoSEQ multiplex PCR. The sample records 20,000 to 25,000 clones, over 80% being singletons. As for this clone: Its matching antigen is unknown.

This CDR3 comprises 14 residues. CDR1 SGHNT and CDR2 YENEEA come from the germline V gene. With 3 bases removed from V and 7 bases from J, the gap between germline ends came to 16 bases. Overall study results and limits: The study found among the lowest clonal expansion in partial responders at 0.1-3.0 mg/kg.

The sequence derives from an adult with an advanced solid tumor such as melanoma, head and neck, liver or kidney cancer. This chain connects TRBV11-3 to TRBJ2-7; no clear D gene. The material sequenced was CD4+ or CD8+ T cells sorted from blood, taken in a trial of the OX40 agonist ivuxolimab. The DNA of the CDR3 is TGTGCCAGCAGCTTCCCGGGTTCAGCTGGGGAGCAGTACTTC. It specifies CASSFPGSAGEQYF.